In this sample, the clone carrying this TCR beta chain turned up a few times. These data originate in a study of blood T cell repertoires in COVID-19. The CDR3 is made up of 14 amino acids. Trimming removed 8 bases from V and 4 bases from J, with 15 bases in between. Per the germline V gene, CDR1 is MGHRA and CDR2 is YSYEKL. Per the study methods: For nucleated cells, counts were estimated from reference gene primer amplification. The table came from immunoSEQ multiplex PCR; TCRdb's copy has only in-frame clones and leaves some out. V and J calls and clone size follow that table, whereas D and trimming were derived from the DNA. The sample has fewer than 200,000 clones, 82% seen once.

The clonotype comes from a woman between 40 and 50 years old with COVID-19, enrolled during active disease. The rearrangement links TRBV4-1 to TRBJ1-3; tentative D call: TRBD1 (6 bases). The sample comprised peripheral blood. CDR3 bases: TGCGCCAGCGGACCGACAGGTGCAGGAAACACCATATATTTT. This codes for CASGPTGAGNTIYF.